Described below is a single T cell receptor beta chain sequence and its context. Other DNA sequences in the same sample also yield this CDR3. The data originate from a study of blood T cell repertoires in COVID-19. In the study overall: Some COVID-19 samples were acute and others convalescent; all came from the United States, Italy and Spain. From T cells, B-cell-depleted T cells, or PBMCs came the material, which was cDNA or gDNA.

CDR3 length: 14 residues. Germline trimming cut 5 bases from V and 5 bases from J; bases unmatched to any gene: 7. Germline CDR1 and CDR2: SGHNT and YENEEA. TCRdb's table, derived via immunoSEQ multiplex PCR, lists solely in-frame clones and lacks some. The sample has about 200,000 clones; 75% to 85% are singletons. Enrolment of Seattle patients took place during active infection, and they were followed longitudinally. The clonotype comes from a woman aged 70-85 years with COVID-19, enrolled during active disease. Input material: peripheral blood. The chain employs TRBV11-3 and TRBJ2-7; 9 bases are shared with TRBD2. The DNA of the CDR3 is TGTGCCAGCAGCAGGGGACTAGCCGGGGACGAGCAGTACTTC. Amino acids: CASSRGLAGDEQYF. Based on the CDR3 plus reference TRBV11-3 and TRBJ2-7, the full variable domain is EAGVVQSPRYKIIEKKQPVAFWCNPISGHNTLYWYLQNLGQGPELLIRYENEEAVDDSQLPKDRFSAERLKGVDSTLKIQPAELGDSAVYLCASSRGLAGDEQYFGPGTRLTVT.